The 14 T cell receptor beta chains below all came from one sample that was sequenced in a study of radiation and T cells in renal cell carcinoma. The repertoire was sequenced with immunoSEQ multiplex PCR; TCRdb's copy has only in-frame clones and lacks some. The table includes roughly 61,000 clones, about three quarters detected once. Regarding time point: blood 4 weeks post-SBRT, at nephrectomy. The sample's treatment: 15 Gy SBRT to primary tumor, nephrectomy 4 weeks later. Here the sequenced sample was blood, taken from a patient whose treatment included radiotherapy and nephrectomy. Every receptor here comes from a man aged 60 to 75 with renal cell carcinoma.

The chain combines TRBV6-6 with TRBJ2-2; D call uncertain. Germline loops: CDR1 MNHNY, CDR2 SVGAGI (reference sequence). The CDR3 has 13 residues. V was trimmed by 0 bases and J by 6 bases, leaving 5 bases between them. The CDR3 loop is CASSYSDAGELFF. CDR3 coding DNA: TGTGCCAGCAGTTACTCCGACGCCGGGGAGCTGTTTTTT.

This rearrangement joins TRBV7-2 to TRBJ2-2; D perhaps matches TRBD2 (7 bases). V lost 5 bases to trimming and J lost 1 base, with 17 bases between them. Per germline, CDR1 SGHTA and CDR2 FQGNSA. This CDR3 contains 17 residues. CDR3 sequence reads: CASSPITGGWNTGELFF. For the CDR3, the DNA is TGTGCCAGCAGCCCCATCACGGGGGGCTGGAACACCGGGGAGCTGTTTTTT. The entire variable domain, with the rest obtained from reference TRBV7-2 and TRBJ2-2, is as follows: GAGVSQSPSNKVTEKGKDVELRCDPISGHTALYWYRQSLGQGLEFLIYFQGNSAPDKSGLPSDRFSAERTGGSVSTLTIQRTQQEDSAVYLCASSPITGGWNTGELFFGEGSRLTVL.

J is TRBJ2-2 and V is TRBV10-3; TRBD1 or TRBD2 may be the D gene (5 bases each). This CDR3 spans 16 amino acids. Trimming removed 3 bases at V and 2 bases at J, with 13 bases between. In germline, CDR1 is ENHRY, CDR2 SYGVKD. CDR3 sequence: CAISDTGTLNTGELFF. In DNA form, the CDR3 reads TGTGCCATCAGTGATACCGGGACCCTCAACACCGGGGAGCTGTTTTTT.

J is TRBJ1-1 and V is TRBV6-1; 7 bases are a match to TRBD1. The CDR3 length is 14 residues. The V and J ends lost 6 bases and 1 base, in that order; junction bases with no gene match: 5. CDR1 and CDR2 from the germline V gene are MNHNS and SASEGT. CDR3 DNA: TGTGCCAGCAGAAACACAGGGGCGAACACTGAAGCTTTCTTT. This translates into CASRNTGANTEAFF.

V usage is TRBV7-2 and J usage is TRBJ2-3; TRBD2 matches 10 bases. The CDR3 consists of 18 residues. The germline CDR1 and CDR2 sequences are SGHTA and FQGNSA. Trimming removed 5 bases from V and 6 bases from J; junction bases left unmatched: 17. For the CDR3, the DNA is TGTGCCAGCAGCAGAGCCGGAGGGAGCGGGGGGGCCCGGGATACGCAGTATTTT. It specifies CASSRAGGSGGARDTQYF.

This clone has only one observation. The chain combines TRBV27 with TRBJ1-5; D unresolved. V was shortened by 6 bases and J by 0 bases, with 6 bases between the two germline ends. This CDR3 has 13 amino acids. Germline CDR1 and CDR2: MNHEY and SMNVEV (reference sequence). The CDR3 nucleotides are TGTGCCAGCAGCCCAGATAGCAATCAGCCCCAGCATTTT. Amino acid sequence: CASSPDSNQPQHF.

This clone was seen more than once but under ten times. The rearrangement links TRBV11-3 to TRBJ1-1, with TRBD1 as a possible D gene (6 bases). The CDR3 totals 13 residues. Deletions cut 0 bases from V and 8 bases from J, with 10 bases between. Germline CDR1 reads SGHNT; CDR2 reads YENEEA. The CDR3 reads CASSLESGTEAFF. The CDR3 coding sequence is TGTGCCAGCAGCTTAGAGTCCGGGACAGAAGCTTTCTTT.

The V and J genes are TRBV18 and TRBJ2-3, with D perhaps assigned TRBD1 or TRBD2 (5 bases each). Germline V gene data show CDR1 as KGHSH and CDR2 as LQKENI. The CDR3 has 18 residues. V dropped 1 base and J dropped 1 base, with 18 bases sitting between them. The CDR3 here is CASSPLSGPEHRTDTQYF. The CDR3 nucleotides read TGTGCCAGCTCACCACTATCGGGACCCGAGCATCGCACAGATACGCAGTATTTT.

The chain recombines TRBV7-9 with TRBJ2-3, with D tentatively TRBD1 (6 bases). The CDR3 loop spans 14 amino acids. Germline V gene lookup returns CDR1 SEHNR and CDR2 FQNEAQ (reference sequence). Trimming cost V 6 bases and J 2 bases, with 12 bases left between them. Here the CDR3 reads CASSHRQDTDTQYF. In DNA form, the CDR3 reads TGTGCCAGCAGTCATCGACAGGACACAGATACGCAGTATTTT. The full variable domain, completed using reference TRBV7-9 and TRBJ2-3, is DTGVSQNPRHKITKRGQNVTFRCDPISEHNRLYWYRQTLGQGPEFLTYFQNEAQLEKSRLLSDRFSAERPKGSFSTLEIQRTEQGDSAMYLCASSHRQDTDTQYFGPGTRLTVL.

This chain connects TRBV2 to TRBJ1-3; D is ambiguous. CDR1 is SNHLY, CDR2 FYNNEI, per germline. The CDR3 extends over 15 amino acids. V lost 1 base to trimming and J lost 1 base, with 8 bases between them. The CDR3 nucleotides are TGTGCCAGCAGTGAAGGACCCCAATCTGGAAACACCATATATTTT. This gives the protein CASSEGPQSGNTIYF.

The genes are TRBV5-4 and TRBJ2-7, with D tentatively TRBD1 or TRBD2 (5 bases each). Trimming cost V 5 bases and J 2 bases, with 17 bases left between them. The CDR3 is made up of 15 amino acids. Germline V gives CDR1 SGHNT, CDR2 YYREEE (reference sequence). The CDR3 coding sequence is TGTGCCAGCAGTCCAAATCCGGGACCGACCTACGAGCAGTACTTC. This gives the protein CASSPNPGPTYEQYF.

The chain combines TRBV6-5 with TRBJ1-4, with D perhaps matching TRBD1 (5 bases). Germline-derived CDR1 and CDR2 are MNHEY and SVGAGI. The CDR3 has 12 amino acids. V lost 7 bases and J lost 8, with 11 bases in between. The CDR3 DNA sequence: TGTGCCAGCAAAACAGGTTACGAAAAACTGTTTTTT. It yields the protein CASKTGYEKLFF.

The V and J genes are TRBV30 and TRBJ2-1; no clear D gene. This CDR3 has 11 residues. The V end lost 4 bases, the J end lost 9 bases, and 10 bases lay between the germline ends. Germline CDR1 and CDR2: GTSNPN and SVGIG (reference sequence). This CDR3 is CAWKLGPEQFF. For the CDR3, the DNA is TGTGCCTGGAAACTGGGTCCTGAGCAGTTCTTC.

The rearrangement joins TRBV7-5 to TRBJ2-7. TRBV7-5 corresponds to a pseudogene. The CDR3 covers 15 residues. CDR3 DNA sequence: TGTGTCAGAAGCCCACCCTACATGCAAAGGTACGAGCAGTACGTC. Its protein product is CVRSPPYMQRYEQYV.